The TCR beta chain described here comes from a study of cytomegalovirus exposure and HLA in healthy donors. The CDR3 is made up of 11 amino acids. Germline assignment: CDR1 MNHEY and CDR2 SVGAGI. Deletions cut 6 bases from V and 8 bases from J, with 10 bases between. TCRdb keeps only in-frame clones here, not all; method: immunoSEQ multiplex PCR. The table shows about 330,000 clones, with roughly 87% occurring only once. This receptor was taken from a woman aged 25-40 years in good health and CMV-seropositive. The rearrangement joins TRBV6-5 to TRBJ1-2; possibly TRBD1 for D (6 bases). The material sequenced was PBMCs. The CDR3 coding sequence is TGTGCCAGCAGACAGGGAGGCGGCTACACCTTC. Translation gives CASRQGGGYTF.